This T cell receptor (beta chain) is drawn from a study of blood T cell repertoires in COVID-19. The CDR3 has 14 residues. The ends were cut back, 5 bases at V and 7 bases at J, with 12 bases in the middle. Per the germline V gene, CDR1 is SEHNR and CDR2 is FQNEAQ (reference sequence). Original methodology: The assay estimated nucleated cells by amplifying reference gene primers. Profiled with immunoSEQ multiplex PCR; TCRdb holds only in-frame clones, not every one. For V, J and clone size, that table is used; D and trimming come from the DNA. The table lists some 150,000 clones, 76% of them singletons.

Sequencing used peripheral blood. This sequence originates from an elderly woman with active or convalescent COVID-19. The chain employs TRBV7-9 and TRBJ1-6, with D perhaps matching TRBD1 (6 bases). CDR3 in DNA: TGTGCCAGCAGCCTGACCAGGGGAAATTCACCCCTCCACTTT. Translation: CASSLTRGNSPLHF.